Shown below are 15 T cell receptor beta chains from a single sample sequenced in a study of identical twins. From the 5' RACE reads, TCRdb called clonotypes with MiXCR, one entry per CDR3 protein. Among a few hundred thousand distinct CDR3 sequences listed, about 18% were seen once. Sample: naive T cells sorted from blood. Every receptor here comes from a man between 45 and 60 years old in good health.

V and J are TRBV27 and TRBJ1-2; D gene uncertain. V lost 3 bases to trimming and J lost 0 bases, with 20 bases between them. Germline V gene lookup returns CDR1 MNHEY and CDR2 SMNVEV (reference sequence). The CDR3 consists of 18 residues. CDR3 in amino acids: CASSFTAIPASANYGYTF. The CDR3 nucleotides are TGTGCCAGCAGTTTCACGGCGATCCCGGCCTCAGCTAACTATGGCTACACCTTC.

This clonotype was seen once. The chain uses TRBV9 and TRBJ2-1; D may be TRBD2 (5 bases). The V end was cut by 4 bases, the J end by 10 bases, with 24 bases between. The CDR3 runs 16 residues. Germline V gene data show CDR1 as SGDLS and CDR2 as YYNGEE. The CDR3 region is CASSPKRNSARVEQFF. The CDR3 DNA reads TGTGCCAGCAGCCCCAAGAGGAATAGCGCGAGGGTGGAGCAGTTCTTC.

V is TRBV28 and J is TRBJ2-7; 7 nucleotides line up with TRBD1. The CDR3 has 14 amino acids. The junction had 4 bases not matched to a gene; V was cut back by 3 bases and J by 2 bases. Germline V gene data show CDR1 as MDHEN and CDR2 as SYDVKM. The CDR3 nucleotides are TGTGCCAGCAGTTTGGGACAGCCCCCCTACGAGCAGTACTTC. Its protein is CASSLGQPPYEQYF.

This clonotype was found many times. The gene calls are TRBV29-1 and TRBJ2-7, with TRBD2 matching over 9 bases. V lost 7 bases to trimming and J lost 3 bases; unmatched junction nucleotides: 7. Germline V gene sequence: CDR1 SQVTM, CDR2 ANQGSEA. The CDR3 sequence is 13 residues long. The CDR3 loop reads CSGVAGEGYEQYF. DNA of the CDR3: TGCAGCGGGGTAGCGGGAGAGGGCTACGAGCAGTACTTC.

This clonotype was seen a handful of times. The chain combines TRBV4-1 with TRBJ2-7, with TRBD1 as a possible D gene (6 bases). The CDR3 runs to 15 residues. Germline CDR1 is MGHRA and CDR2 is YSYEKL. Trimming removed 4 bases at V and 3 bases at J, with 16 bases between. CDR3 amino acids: CASSREQGRGYEQYF. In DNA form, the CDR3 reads TGCGCCAGCAGCCGAGAACAGGGAAGGGGCTACGAGCAGTACTTC.

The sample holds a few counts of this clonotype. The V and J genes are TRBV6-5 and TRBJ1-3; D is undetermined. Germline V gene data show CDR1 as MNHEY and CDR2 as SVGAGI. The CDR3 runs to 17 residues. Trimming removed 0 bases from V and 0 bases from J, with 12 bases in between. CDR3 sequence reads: CASSYSSRFLSGNTIYF. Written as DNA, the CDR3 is TGTGCCAGCAGTTACTCGAGCAGGTTTCTCTCTGGAAACACCATATATTTT.

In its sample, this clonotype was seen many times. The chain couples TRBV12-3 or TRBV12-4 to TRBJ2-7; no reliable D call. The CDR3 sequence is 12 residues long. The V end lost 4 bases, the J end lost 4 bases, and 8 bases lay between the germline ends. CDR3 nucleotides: TGTGCCAGCAGTTGGACCGATTACGAGCAGTACTTC. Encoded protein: CASSWTDYEQYF.

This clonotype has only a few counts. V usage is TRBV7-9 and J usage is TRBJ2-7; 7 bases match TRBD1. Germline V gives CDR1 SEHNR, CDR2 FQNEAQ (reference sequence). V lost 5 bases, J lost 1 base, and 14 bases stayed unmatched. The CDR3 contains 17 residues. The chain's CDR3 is CASSPRTGVLRSYEQYF. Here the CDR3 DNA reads TGTGCCAGCAGCCCCCGGACAGGCGTCCTTAGGTCCTACGAGCAGTACTTC.

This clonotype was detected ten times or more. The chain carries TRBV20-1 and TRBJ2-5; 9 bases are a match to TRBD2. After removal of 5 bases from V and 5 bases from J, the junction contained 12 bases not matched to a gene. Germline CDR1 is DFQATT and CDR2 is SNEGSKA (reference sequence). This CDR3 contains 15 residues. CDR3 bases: TGCAGTGCTTCGTCCAGCGGGGGGAGGGGGGAGACCCAGTACTTC. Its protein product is CSASSSGGRGETQYF.

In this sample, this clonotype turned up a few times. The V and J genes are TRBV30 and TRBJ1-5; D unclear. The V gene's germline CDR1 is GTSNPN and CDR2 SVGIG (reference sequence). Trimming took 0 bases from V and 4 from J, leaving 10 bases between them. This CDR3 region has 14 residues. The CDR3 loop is CAWSVIGQNQPQHF. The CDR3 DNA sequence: TGTGCCTGGAGTGTAATTGGCCAAAATCAGCCCCAGCATTTT.

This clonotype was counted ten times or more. CDR3: CSARTSGNEGYEQYF. As DNA, the CDR3 is TGCAGTGCTAGAACTAGCGGGAACGAAGGCTACGAGCAGTACTTC. The genes are TRBV20-1 and TRBJ2-7, with 10 positions matching TRBD2. This CDR3 contains 15 residues. Germline V gene data show CDR1 as DFQATT and CDR2 as SNEGSKA (reference sequence). The V gene end was trimmed by 2 bases and the J gene end by 3 bases; junction bases not matched to a gene: 7.

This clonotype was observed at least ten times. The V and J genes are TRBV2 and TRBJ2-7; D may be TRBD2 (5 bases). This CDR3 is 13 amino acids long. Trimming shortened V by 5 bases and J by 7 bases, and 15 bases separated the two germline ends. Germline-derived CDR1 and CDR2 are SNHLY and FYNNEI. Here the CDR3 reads CASSFGLNREQYF. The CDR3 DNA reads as TGTGCCAGCAGTTTCGGACTGAACAGAGAGCAGTACTTC.

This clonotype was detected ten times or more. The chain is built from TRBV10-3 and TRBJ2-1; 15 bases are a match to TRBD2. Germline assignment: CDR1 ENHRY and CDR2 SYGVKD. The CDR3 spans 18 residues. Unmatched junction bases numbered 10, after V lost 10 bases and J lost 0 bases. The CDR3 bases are TGTGCCACCGCCTCGGGACTAGCGGGGGGCGACTCCTACAATGAGCAGTTCTTC. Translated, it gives CATASGLAGGDSYNEQFF.

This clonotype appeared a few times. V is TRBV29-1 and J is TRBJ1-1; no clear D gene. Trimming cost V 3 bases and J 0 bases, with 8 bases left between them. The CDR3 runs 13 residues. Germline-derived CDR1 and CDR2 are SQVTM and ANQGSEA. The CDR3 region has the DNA TGCAGCGTTGACCGACGCCTGAACACTGAAGCTTTCTTT. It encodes CSVDRRLNTEAFF.

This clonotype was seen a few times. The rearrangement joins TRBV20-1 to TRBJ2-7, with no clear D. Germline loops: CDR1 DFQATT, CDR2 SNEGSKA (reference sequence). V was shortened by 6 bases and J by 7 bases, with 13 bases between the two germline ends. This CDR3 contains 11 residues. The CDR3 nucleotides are TGCAGTGCAGCACCGGTTTGGGAGCAGTACTTC. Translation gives CSAAPVWEQYF.